This TCR beta chain derives from a study of regulatory T cells in long-lasting Graves disease. Time point noted: newly diagnosed GD, antithyroid drugs for less than 3 months. PBMC-derived RNA was used for the TCR library. It was by American Thyroid Association guidelines that Graves' disease was diagnosed. This clonotype was observed a handful of times. Looked up from germline, CDR1 is SQVTM and CDR2 is ANQGSEA. The CDR3 loop spans 14 amino acids. Between the trimmed V and J ends, which lost 0 bases and 5 bases, there was a span of 13 bases. Combining iRepertoire HTBI primers with Arm-PCR of CDR3 regions, the authors built TCR beta libraries. Via MiXCR, TCRdb re-called the multiplex PCR reads, giving one row per CDR3 protein. The sample includes hundreds of thousands of distinct CDR3 sequences, around 15% of them seen just once. These data were also filed under a second study, of T cells in Graves' hyperthyroidism and ophthalmopathy.

Specimen: peripheral blood mononuclear cells (PBMCs), collected at new diagnosis, from a patient treated with antithyroid drugs. The TCR originated in a woman aged 35 to 60 with Graves disease. The rearrangement uses TRBV29-1 and TRBJ1-1; perhaps TRBD1 as D (5 bases). The CDR3 here is CSVEDTSGRTEAFF. CDR3 sequence (DNA): TGCAGCGTTGAAGATACCTCAGGGAGGACTGAAGCTTTCTTT.